This TCR beta chain stems from a study of radiation and T cells in renal cell carcinoma. Whole-study findings and limits: Irradiated tumors held more dominant CDR3 motifs than control tumors.

The CDR3 is 14 residues long. CDR1 and CDR2 (germline): MNHNS, SASEGT. V shed 5 bases and J shed 5 bases, with 12 bases lying between them. Assay: immunoSEQ multiplex PCR; the TCRdb copy retains only in-frame clones and omits some. The table lists 15,000 or so clones, approximately 50% of them singletons, with 13% in the top ten. Regarding treatment: treatment-naive control, cytoreductive nephrectomy. There are a few counts of this clone. Its antigen is as yet unknown. The origin of this receptor is a man aged 45-60 years with renal cell carcinoma. This sample comprised tumor tissue, obtained from a patient whose treatment was nephrectomy without radiotherapy. This chain connects TRBV6-1 to TRBJ1-4; unclear D gene. The CDR3 spells CASSLQSFNEKLFF. CDR3 sequence (DNA): TGTGCCAGCAGTTTACAGAGCTTCAATGAAAAACTGTTTTTT.